This TCR beta chain came from a study of radiotherapy plus CTLA-4 blockade in lung cancer. Clones were read by immunoSEQ multiplex PCR, and TCRdb kept only the in-frame ones, dropping some. Found here are about 28,000 clones, almost 80% of them singletons; the top ten hold roughly 7.4%. CDR1 and CDR2 (germline): MDHEN, SYDVKM. Trimming stripped 5 bases from V and 0 bases from J, with 10 bases between. The CDR3 totals 14 residues. This clone showed up just once. This TCR derives from a human donor with non-small cell lung cancer who had stable disease on radiotherapy plus ipilimumab. The chain combines TRBV28 with TRBJ1-2; D unresolved. The sample in question was peripheral blood, obtained from a patient treated with radiotherapy plus ipilimumab. CDR3 coding DNA: TGTGCCAGCAGTCAGACGAATCCTAACTATGGCTACACCTTC. The encoded protein is CASSQTNPNYGYTF.